This entry lists 2 T cell receptor beta chains sequenced from one sample in a study of regulatory T cells in long-lasting Graves disease. Both iRepertoire HTBI primers and Arm-PCR of CDR3 regions were used to build the TCR beta libraries. MiXCR was run by TCRdb on the multiplex PCR reads, yielding one entry per CDR3 protein. In the table there are about 540,000 distinct CDR3 sequences, roughly 13% of which are singletons. Sample time point: newly diagnosed GD, antithyroid drugs for less than 3 months. Preparation of the TCR library used RNA extracted from PBMCs. This sample was shared with a second study, whose subject was T cells in Graves' hyperthyroidism and ophthalmopathy.

This sample comprised peripheral blood mononuclear cells (PBMCs), obtained at new diagnosis, from a patient treated with antithyroid drugs. These receptors were taken from a man under 40 with Graves disease.

The chain carries TRBV7-8 and TRBJ1-2; 7 bases align to TRBD1. Germline CDR1 is SGHVS and CDR2 is FQNEAQ. The CDR3 runs to 16 residues. J gave up 0 bases and V 4 bases, and 8 bases lay outside the gene matches. This chain's CDR3 is CASSSTRQGPNYGYTF. In DNA, the CDR3 is TGTGCCAGCAGCTCGACCAGACAGGGTCCTAACTATGGCTACACCTTC.

The V and J genes are TRBV7-9 and TRBJ2-1; 14 nucleotides line up with TRBD2. With 7 bases clipped from V and 7 bases from J, the junction kept 15 bases outside the gene matches. Germline CDR1 is SEHNR and CDR2 is FQNEAQ (reference sequence). This CDR3 region has 18 residues. The CDR3 reads CASTRTSGRPGQKNEQFF. CDR3 nucleotide sequence: TGTGCCAGCACTCGGACTAGCGGGAGGCCGGGACAGAAAAATGAGCAGTTCTTC. Based on the CDR3 plus reference TRBV7-9 and TRBJ2-1, the full variable domain is DTGVSQNPRHKITKRGQNVTFRCDPISEHNRLYWYRQTLGQGPEFLTYFQNEAQLEKSRLLSDRFSAERPKGSFSTLEIQRTEQGDSAMYLCASTRTSGRPGQKNEQFFGPGTRLTVL.